One sample yielded the 12 T cell receptor beta chains listed below, sequenced in a study of T cells in Graves' hyperthyroidism and ophthalmopathy. Regions amplified from RNA transcripts were the TCR beta CDR3 regions. The HTBI primer set drove a first-round RT-PCR of the TCR CDR3. Via MiXCR, TCRdb re-called the multiplex PCR reads, giving one row per CDR3 protein. The profile shows about 420,000 distinct CDR3 sequences, 15% to 18% of them singletons. Sequenced sample: blood. The receptors were sampled from a woman between 18 and 29 years old with Graves' hyperthyroidism.

This clonotype was detected a few times. The chain has TRBV25-1 and TRBJ2-1, with TRBD2 matching over 12 bases. Looked up from germline, CDR1 is MGHDK and CDR2 is SYGVNS. J was trimmed by 10 bases and V by 4 bases; bases with no gene match: 5. The CDR3 has 14 residues. CDR3: CASSAWTSGTEQFF. The DNA of the CDR3 is TGTGCCAGCAGTGCCTGGACTAGCGGGACAGAGCAGTTCTTC.

There are many counts of this clonotype. The chain couples TRBV11-2 to TRBJ1-5; 9 bases match TRBD1. The CDR3 length is 18 residues. The V and J ends lost 0 bases and 3 bases, in that order; junction bases with no gene match: 9. Germline CDR1 reads SGHAT; CDR2 reads FQNNGV. The CDR3 sequence: CASSLDRGTGSNNQPQHF. CDR3 sequence (DNA): TGTGCCAGCAGCTTAGATCGGGGGACAGGGTCGAACAATCAGCCCCAGCATTTT.

V is TRBV19 and J is TRBJ2-3, with TRBD1 identical over 9 bases. The CDR3 is 15 residues long. CDR1 and CDR2 (germline): LNHDA, SQIVND (reference sequence). V shed 5 bases, J shed 4 bases, and the junction held 7 bases outside the gene matches. CDR3 nucleotide sequence: TGTGCCAGTAGTTCCCAGGACAGGGGAGCAGATACGCAGTATTTT. Translating it yields CASSSQDRGADTQYF.

This clonotype was found many times. The chain carries TRBV29-1 and TRBJ1-2; no clear D gene. V was pared by 8 bases and J by 3 bases, with 10 bases between. The CDR3 contains 11 residues. Germline CDR1 reads SQVTM; CDR2 reads ANQGSEA. CDR3 sequence reads: CSFSRDYGYTF. The CDR3 bases are TGCAGCTTCTCGAGGGACTATGGCTACACCTTC.

In this sample, this clonotype turned up once. The CDR3 sequence is CASSLAWAGANEQFF. The CDR3 DNA is TGTGCCAGCAGTTTAGCCTGGGCGGGGGCTAATGAGCAGTTCTTC. The rearrangement joins TRBV27 to TRBJ2-1, with D perhaps matching TRBD2 (7 bases). Trimming took 2 bases from V and 7 from J, leaving 15 bases between them. Looked up from germline, CDR1 is MNHEY and CDR2 is SMNVEV (reference sequence). This CDR3 is 15 amino acids long.

This clonotype has only a few counts. The chain couples TRBV7-2 to TRBJ1-2; no definite D call. The germline V gene encodes CDR1 SGHTA and CDR2 FQGNSA. The CDR3 has 12 residues. V was shortened by 4 bases and J by 3 bases, with 6 bases between the two germline ends. The CDR3 sequence: CASSSSHYGYTF. The CDR3 nucleotides are TGTGCCAGCAGCTCGTCCCACTATGGCTACACCTTC.

At least ten counts were recorded for this clonotype. The CDR3 DNA is TGTGCCAGCAACGACAGGCAAATCACCGGGGAGCTGTTTTTT. This codes for CASNDRQITGELFF. V and J are TRBV12-3 or TRBV12-4 and TRBJ2-2, with a tentative D call TRBD1 (6 bases). The CDR3 has 14 amino acids. Trimming shortened V by 7 bases and J by 4 bases, and 13 bases separated the two germline ends.

This clonotype was detected ten times or more. The rearrangement joins TRBV28 to TRBJ1-4; D unclear. With 5 bases removed from V and 8 bases from J, the gap between germline ends came to 15 bases. The germline gives CDR1 MDHEN, CDR2 SYDVKM. This CDR3 region has 14 residues. The CDR3 DNA reads as TGTGCCAGCAGTGAGGGAGAAGGTCTAGAAAAACTGTTTTTT. Encoded protein: CASSEGEGLEKLFF.

The table lists this clonotype with many counts. J is TRBJ2-7 and V is TRBV20-1; D gene uncertain. Per germline, CDR1 DFQATT and CDR2 SNEGSKA (reference sequence). CDR3 size: 13 residues. V shed 0 bases and J shed 0 bases, with 6 bases lying between them. CDR3 coding DNA: TGCAGTGCTAGAGAGGCATACTCCTACGAGCAGTACTTC. It yields the protein CSAREAYSYEQYF.

This clonotype was observed many times. The rearrangement links TRBV12-3 or TRBV12-4 to TRBJ1-5; D perhaps matches TRBD1 (5 bases). CDR3 length: 15 residues. V was pared by 4 bases and J by 6 bases, with 16 bases between. The CDR3 loop reads CASSSRVLGGQPQHF. CDR3 DNA sequence: TGTGCCAGCAGTTCCAGGGTTCTCGGAGGTCAGCCCCAGCATTTT.

The sample holds a few counts of this clonotype. V gene TRBV18 combines with J gene TRBJ1-2; D is unresolved. CDR3 length equals 14 residues. V dropped 3 bases and J dropped 8 bases, with 16 bases sitting between them. From germline, CDR1 is KGHSH and CDR2 LQKENI. Here the CDR3 DNA reads TGTGCCAGCTCACCTCCGACCCCCTGGGGAGGCTACACCTTC. Protein: CASSPPTPWGGYTF. Full variable domain (missing parts from reference TRBV18 and TRBJ1-2): NAGVMQNPRHLVRRRGQEARLRCSPMKGHSHVYWYRQLPEEGLKFMVYLQKENIIDESGMPKERFSAEFPKEGPSILRIQQVVRGDSAAYFCASSPPTPWGGYTFGSGTRLTVV.

There are many counts of this clonotype. The rearrangement joins TRBV29-1 to TRBJ2-3; 14 bases fit TRBD2. V dropped 7 bases and J dropped 4; count of bases not matched to a gene: 7. Germline assignment: CDR1 SQVTM and CDR2 ANQGSEA. The CDR3 sequence is 15 residues long. CDR3 in amino acids: CSAAGLAGEADTQYF. Here the CDR3 DNA reads TGCAGCGCCGCGGGACTAGCGGGAGAAGCAGATACGCAGTATTTT.